The clone carrying this T cell receptor beta chain was counted between two and nine times. In Susac syndrome patients, recently defined diagnostic criteria for definite or probable disease were met. The CD8+ and CD4+ T cells were isolated magnetically using a negative isolation approach, whereas the TEMRA cells were enriched by FACS. These data are taken from a study of CD8 T cells in Susac syndrome. Trimming stripped 4 bases from V and 0 bases from J, with 10 bases between. This CDR3 has 13 amino acids. Per the germline V gene, CDR1 is SQVTM and CDR2 is ANQGSEA. An input of 0.5 to 1 ug of RNA was subjected to reverse transcription using random hexamers. A multiplex approach, immunoSEQ multiplex PCR, amplified TCR beta CDR3 across 54 Vbeta and 13 Jbeta. TCRdb re-called the immunoSEQ multiplex PCR reads through MiXCR, storing one row per CDR3 protein. The repertoire consists of some 150,000 distinct CDR3 sequences, with 85% to 95% occurring once and the leading ten covering roughly 0.16%.

This sequence joins TRBV29-1 and TRBJ2-7, with a weak D call TRBD1 (5 bases). The specimen sequenced was CD4+ T cells from PBMCs. The receptor's source is a human donor with Susac syndrome. The CDR3: CSVGGGHSYEQYF. The CDR3 DNA is TGCAGCGTTGGGGGCGGACACTCCTACGAGCAGTACTTC.